Shown below are 30 T cell receptor beta chains from a single sample sequenced in a study of blood T cell repertoires in COVID-19. Data came from immunoSEQ multiplex PCR; TCRdb stores just in-frame clones and leaves some out. The table records about 89,000 clones, over 70% of them present only once. Input material: peripheral blood. Receptors originate from a woman older than 75 with acute or convalescent COVID-19.

This clone came up a few times. The chain combines TRBV5-1 with TRBJ1-2, with D possibly matching TRBD1 (6 bases). Per the germline V gene, CDR1 is SGHRS and CDR2 is YFSETQ. CDR3 length: 13 residues. The V gene lost 4 bases and the J gene lost 5 bases, with 12 bases spanning the gap. Here the CDR3 reads CASSPGQVYGYTF. CDR3 nucleotides: TGCGCCAGCAGCCCGGGACAAGTGTATGGCTACACCTTC.

The chain employs TRBV2 and TRBJ2-5; D not certain. Germline-derived CDR1 and CDR2 are SNHLY and FYNNEI. The CDR3 has 14 residues. Deletions cut 2 bases from V and 1 base from J, with 8 bases between. The CDR3 loop is CASSERLSQETQYF. Here the CDR3 DNA reads TGTGCCAGCAGTGAACGGTTAAGCCAAGAGACCCAGTACTTC.

The rearrangement joins TRBV4-1 to TRBJ1-5, with a possible D match to TRBD1 (5 bases). The germline gives CDR1 MGHRA, CDR2 YSYEKL. The CDR3 is 15 amino acids. V was shortened by 0 bases and J by 5 bases, with 11 bases between the two germline ends. CDR3 nucleotides: TGCGCCAGCAGCCAAGATTCGGGGGGAGATCAGCCCCAGCATTTT. It yields the protein CASSQDSGGDQPQHF.

This clone was observed a few times. This sequence joins TRBV6-2 or TRBV6-3 and TRBJ1-5; TRBD1 might be the D (6 bases). Germline V gene sequence: CDR1 MNHEY, CDR2 SVGEGT. The CDR3 spans 16 residues. Deletions cut 4 bases from V and 6 bases from J, with 19 bases between. This chain's CDR3 is CASSSAGEKGVQPQHF. CDR3 bases: TGTGCCAGCAGTTCCGCAGGGGAAAAAGGCGTTCAGCCCCAGCATTTT.

This chain joins TRBV18 and TRBJ1-1, with TRBD1 identical over 10 bases. Germline V gene lookup returns CDR1 KGHSH and CDR2 LQKENI. The junction had 10 bases not matched to a gene; V was cut back by 3 bases and J by 3 bases. This CDR3 is 17 amino acids long. The CDR3 DNA sequence: TGTGCCAGCTCACCTATGGAGACAGGGGGCGGACACACTGAAGCTTTCTTT. This gives the protein CASSPMETGGGHTEAFF.

The chain joins TRBV9 to TRBJ1-1, with D possibly TRBD1 on 5 matching bases. With 3 bases removed from V and 5 bases from J, the gap between germline ends came to 17 bases. This CDR3 has 15 residues. Germline V gene sequence: CDR1 SGDLS, CDR2 YYNGEE. The CDR3 bases are TGTGCCAGCAGCGCCAGACAGACCAGAGGTACTGAAGCTTTCTTT. This gives the protein CASSARQTRGTEAFF.

This clone has a single count. This chain connects TRBV19 to TRBJ2-6; TRBD1 agrees at 9 bases. The length of the CDR3 is 17 residues. V dropped 5 bases and J dropped 0; count of bases not matched to a gene: 5. The germline V gene has CDR1 LNHDA and CDR2 SQIVND (reference sequence). Written as DNA, the CDR3 is TGTGCCAGTAGTCGACCGACAGGGGGCTCTGGGGCCAACGTCCTGACTTTC. It encodes CASSRPTGGSGANVLTF. Drawing the rest from reference TRBV19 and TRBJ2-6, the complete variable domain is DGGITQSPKYLFRKEGQNVTLSCEQNLNHDAMYWYRQDPGQGLRLIYYSQIVNDFQKGDIAEGYSVSREKKESFPLTVTSAQKNPTAFYLCASSRPTGGSGANVLTFGAGSRLTVL.

The chain carries TRBV27 and TRBJ2-1, with a possible D match to TRBD1 (5 bases). Trimming took 6 bases from V and 5 from J, leaving 14 bases between them. The germline CDR1 and CDR2 sequences are MNHEY and SMNVEV (reference sequence). This CDR3 has 14 residues. CDR3: CASSPDRLNNEQFF. The CDR3 DNA reads TGTGCCAGCAGCCCAGACAGACTCAACAATGAGCAGTTCTTC.

This clone has only one observation. The V call is TRBV2, the J call TRBJ2-5; TRBD1 agrees at 10 bases. Germline-derived CDR1 and CDR2 are SNHLY and FYNNEI. The junction had 10 bases not matched to a gene; V was cut back by 7 bases and J by 5 bases. The CDR3 totals 15 residues. The CDR3 spells CASNGGTGETETQYF. CDR3 DNA: TGTGCCAGCAATGGGGGGACAGGGGAGACGGAGACCCAGTACTTC. Full variable domain (outside the CDR3, taken from reference TRBV2 and TRBJ2-5): EPEVTQTPSHQVTQMGQEVILRCVPISNHLYFYWYRQILGQKVEFLVSFYNNEISEKSEIFDDQFSVERPDGSNFTLKIRSTKLEDSAMYFCASNGGTGETETQYFGPGTRLLVL.

This rearrangement joins TRBV9 to TRBJ2-1; 16 bases align to TRBD2. The CDR3 runs 21 residues. CDR1 and CDR2 (germline): SGDLS, YYNGEE. With V trimmed by 0 bases and J by 7 bases, 16 bases remained unmatched. This CDR3 is CASSVEPGTSGGASFGNEQFF. The CDR3 coding sequence is TGTGCCAGCAGCGTAGAGCCGGGGACTAGCGGGGGGGCCTCGTTCGGTAATGAGCAGTTCTTC.

The genes are TRBV5-6 and TRBJ1-2; 9 positions agree with TRBD1. The CDR3 spans 14 residues. J was trimmed by 8 bases and V by 0 bases; bases with no gene match: 5. Germline CDR1 reads SGHDT; CDR2 reads YYEEEE. The CDR3 is CASSLERTGVGYTF. DNA for the CDR3: TGTGCCAGCAGCTTGGAGCGGACAGGGGTAGGCTACACCTTC.

V gene TRBV6-2 or TRBV6-3 combines with J gene TRBJ2-3; D is possibly TRBD2 (6 bases). The CDR3 totals 15 residues. CDR1 and CDR2 from the germline V gene are MNHEY and SVGEGT. Deletions cut 1 base from V and 0 bases from J, with 8 bases between. As DNA, the CDR3 is TGTGCCAGCAGTTACTTGGGGACTAGCACAGATACGCAGTATTTT. Translated: CASSYLGTSTDTQYF.

This clone has only a few counts. V is TRBV6-5 and J is TRBJ1-6, with D tentatively TRBD1 (6 bases). V gave up 6 bases and J gave up 6 bases, with 12 bases separating them. Germline lookup yields CDR1 MNHEY and CDR2 SVGAGI. The CDR3 spans 14 residues. In DNA form, the CDR3 reads TGTGCCAGCAGAAGACAGGCGGCTAATTCACCCCTCCACTTT. Its translation is CASRRQAANSPLHF.

The J gene is TRBJ1-4, the V gene TRBV5-1; 7 positions match TRBD1. J lost 5 bases, V lost 3 bases, and 7 bases had no gene match. Germline CDR1 reads SGHRS; CDR2 reads YFSETQ. The CDR3 covers 15 residues. The CDR3 nucleotides are TGCGCCAGCAGCTCCACGGGACAGTCAAATGAAAAACTGTTTTTT. Protein sequence: CASSSTGQSNEKLFF.

The chain joins TRBV5-1 to TRBJ2-2; the D gene is possibly TRBD2 (6 bases). The V end lost 5 bases, the J end lost 1 base, and 9 bases lay between the germline ends. This CDR3 spans 14 amino acids. Germline V gene data show CDR1 as SGHRS and CDR2 as YFSETQ. The chain's CDR3 is CASRSEGNTGELFF. CDR3 nucleotides: TGCGCCAGCAGATCGGAGGGGAACACCGGGGAGCTGTTTTTT.

CDR3 in amino acids: CASSQGEGGDYTDTQYF. The CDR3 DNA follows: TGCGCCAGCAGCCAAGGGGAGGGCGGAGACTACACAGATACGCAGTATTTT. V and J are TRBV4-1 and TRBJ2-3; TRBD2 matches 7 bases. The germline gives CDR1 MGHRA, CDR2 YSYEKL. V was pared by 1 base and J by 2 bases, with 9 bases of the junction left unmatched. This CDR3 contains 17 residues.

The genes are TRBV19 and TRBJ2-3, with D possibly being TRBD2 (6 bases). The CDR3 is 14 amino acids. Germline V gene data show CDR1 as LNHDA and CDR2 as SQIVND (reference sequence). The V gene lost 3 bases and the J gene lost 3 bases, with 10 bases spanning the gap. The DNA for the CDR3 is TGTGCCAGTAGTATGGCGGGGTTGACAGATACGCAGTATTTT. Its translation: CASSMAGLTDTQYF.

This clone was counted a few times. The J gene is TRBJ1-3, the V gene TRBV19; D gene ambiguous. The V and J ends lost 7 bases and 4 bases respectively, with 14 bases between them. CDR1 LNHDA and CDR2 SQIVND come from the germline V gene (reference sequence). The CDR3 loop spans 14 amino acids. CDR3 DNA: TGTGCCAGTATCCCAGGTTTCTCGGGAAACACCATATATTTT. Encoded protein: CASIPGFSGNTIYF. The full variable domain, its missing parts supplied by reference TRBV19 and TRBJ1-3, is DGGITQSPKYLFRKEGQNVTLSCEQNLNHDAMYWYRQDPGQGLRLIYYSQIVNDFQKGDIAEGYSVSREKKESFPLTVTSAQKNPTAFYLCASIPGFSGNTIYFGEGSWLTVV.

The table lists this clone with a few counts. This chain links TRBV3-1 (or the pseudogene TRBV3-2) with TRBJ2-3, with D tentatively TRBD2 (5 bases). V lost 0 bases to trimming and J lost 3 bases, with 13 bases between them. CDR1 LGHDT and CDR2 YNNKEL come from the germline V gene (reference sequence). The CDR3 is 16 amino acids. In DNA, the CDR3 is TGTGCCAGCAGCCAAGAGGACGGGGTTGGAACAGATACGCAGTATTTT. Encoded protein: CASSQEDGVGTDTQYF.

The chain uses TRBV7-6 and TRBJ2-3; D perhaps matches TRBD1 (5 bases). The CDR3 is 17 residues long. The V gene's germline CDR1 is SGHVS and CDR2 FNYEAQ. V gave up 5 bases and J gave up 0 bases, with 18 bases separating them. This CDR3 is CASSPQGWRLSTDTQYF. As DNA, the CDR3 is TGTGCCAGCAGCCCTCAGGGTTGGCGGTTAAGCACAGATACGCAGTATTTT. The whole variable domain, filled in from reference TRBV7-6 and TRBJ2-3, reads GAGVSQSPRYKVTKRGQDVALRCDPISGHVSLYWYRQALGQGPEFLTYFNYEAQQDKSGLPNDRFSAERPEGSISTLTIQRTEQRDSAMYRCASSPQGWRLSTDTQYFGPGTRLTVL.

The chain joins TRBV25-1 to TRBJ2-2; D may be TRBD2 (5 bases). V lost 4 bases, J lost 4 bases, and 10 bases lay in between. This CDR3 contains 14 residues. Germline CDR1 reads MGHDK; CDR2 reads SYGVNS. In DNA form, the CDR3 reads TGTGCCAGCAGTGGGCGGGTGGCCACCGGGGAGCTGTTTTTT. Amino acid sequence: CASSGRVATGELFF.

J is TRBJ2-1 and V is TRBV12-5; D gene uncertain. CDR1 is LGHNT, CDR2 FRNRAP, per germline. The CDR3 consists of 15 residues. The ends were cut back, 4 bases at V and 0 bases at J, with 10 bases in the middle. Here the CDR3 DNA reads TGTGCTAGTGGTTCTTCCTCTAGCTCCTACAATGAGCAGTTCTTC. This codes for CASGSSSSSYNEQFF.

This chain links TRBV4-1 with TRBJ2-5, with unresolved D. Germline V gene data show CDR1 as MGHRA and CDR2 as YSYEKL. The V and J ends lost 1 base and 2 bases respectively, with 5 bases between them. The CDR3 totals 13 residues. CDR3 amino acids: CASSQGLQETQYF. CDR3 sequence (DNA): TGCGCCAGCAGCCAAGGTCTACAAGAGACCCAGTACTTC.

Here the CDR3 reads CASSLQGLGSPLHF. CDR3 bases: TGTGCCAGCAGCTTACAGGGATTAGGATCACCCCTCCACTTT. V usage is TRBV7-2 and J usage is TRBJ1-6; the D gene is possibly TRBD1 (5 bases). V was shortened by 2 bases and J by 10 bases, with 12 bases between the two germline ends. The CDR3 is 14 residues long. CDR1 SGHTA and CDR2 FQGNSA come from the germline V gene.

CDR3 sequence reads: CATSRDPPTGANNEKLFF. As DNA, the CDR3 is TGTGCCACCAGCAGAGATCCCCCCACAGGGGCCAATAATGAAAAACTGTTTTTT. The rearrangement joins TRBV15 to TRBJ1-4, with 7 bases aligning to TRBD1. With V trimmed by 0 bases and J by 4 bases, 11 bases remained unmatched. Germline-derived CDR1 and CDR2 are LNHNV and YYDKDF (reference sequence). CDR3 size: 18 residues.

V usage is TRBV28 and J usage is TRBJ1-5, with D uncertain. Germline V gene data show CDR1 as MDHEN and CDR2 as SYDVKM. This CDR3 is 14 amino acids long. V lost 5 bases and J 5 bases, leaving 13 bases between the germline ends. The chain's CDR3 is CASSAGRYDQPQHF. The CDR3 nucleotides read TGTGCCAGCAGTGCCGGGAGGTATGATCAGCCCCAGCATTTT.

The genes are TRBV9 and TRBJ1-6; maybe TRBD1 (5 bases). This CDR3 comprises 13 residues. Germline V gene data show CDR1 as SGDLS and CDR2 as YYNGEE. V lost 2 bases and J lost 7, with 7 bases in between. This chain's CDR3 is CASSVKGNSPLHF. The CDR3 DNA reads TGTGCCAGCAGCGTTAAGGGGAATTCACCCCTCCACTTT. Based on the CDR3 plus reference TRBV9 and TRBJ1-6, the full variable domain is DSGVTQTPKHLITATGQRVTLRCSPRSGDLSVYWYQQSLDQGLQFLIQYYNGEERAKGNILERFSAQQFPDLHSELNLSSLELGDSALYFCASSVKGNSPLHFGNGTRLTVT.

The V and J genes are TRBV6-2 or TRBV6-3 and TRBJ2-1, with 11 bases fitting TRBD2. V lost 6 bases, J lost 0 bases, and 10 bases stayed unmatched. The germline V gene encodes CDR1 MNHEY and CDR2 SVGEGT. This CDR3 has 18 residues. The CDR3 nucleotides are TGTGCCAGCAGCGGGAGCCTAGCGGGGGGTAGCTCCTACAATGAGCAGTTCTTC. It codes for CASSGSLAGGSSYNEQFF.

The gene calls are TRBV19 and TRBJ2-1, with 9 bases fitting TRBD2. Germline loops: CDR1 LNHDA, CDR2 SQIVND (reference sequence). This CDR3 spans 14 amino acids. V trimming: 11 bases; J trimming: 4 bases; junction bases outside the gene matches: 9. The CDR3 sequence: CAAAQRGDYNEQFF. The CDR3 bases are TGTGCCGCAGCCCAGCGGGGGGATTACAATGAGCAGTTCTTC. Full variable domain (outside the CDR3, taken from reference TRBV19 and TRBJ2-1): DGGITQSPKYLFRKEGQNVTLSCEQNLNHDAMYWYRQDPGQGLRLIYYSQIVNDFQKGDIAEGYSVSREKKESFPLTVTSAQKNPTAFYLCAAAQRGDYNEQFFGPGTRLTVL.

The chain is built from TRBV3-1 (or the pseudogene TRBV3-2) and TRBJ1-2, with D uncertain. The CDR3 loop spans 13 amino acids. Germline V gene sequence: CDR1 LGHDT, CDR2 YNNKEL (reference sequence). Deletions cut 4 bases from V and 7 bases from J, with 13 bases between. CDR3 sequence: CASSPAESAGYTF. For the CDR3, the DNA is TGTGCCAGCAGCCCAGCAGAAAGCGCTGGCTACACCTTC.